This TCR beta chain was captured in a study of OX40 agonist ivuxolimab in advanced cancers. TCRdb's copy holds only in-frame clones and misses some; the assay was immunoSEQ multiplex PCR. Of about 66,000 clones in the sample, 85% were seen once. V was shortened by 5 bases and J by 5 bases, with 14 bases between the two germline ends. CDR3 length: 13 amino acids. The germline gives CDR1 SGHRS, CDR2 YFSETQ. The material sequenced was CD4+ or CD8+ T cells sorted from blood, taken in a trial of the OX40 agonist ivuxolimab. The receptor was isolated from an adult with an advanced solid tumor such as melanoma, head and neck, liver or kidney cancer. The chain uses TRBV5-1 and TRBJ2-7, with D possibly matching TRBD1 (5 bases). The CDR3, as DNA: TGCGCCAGCAGGGCAGGGTACGGGCACGAGCAGTACTTC. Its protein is CASRAGYGHEQYF.